These T cell receptor beta chains were read from a single sample in a study of blood T cells in healthy people across ages. TCRdb itself ran the 5' RACE reads through MiXCR, one entry per CDR3 protein. The sample has approximately 1.5 million distinct CDR3 sequences, roughly two fifths seen once. The sequenced sample consisted of blood. Every receptor here comes from a woman aged 18-30 years in good health. Both conserved end residues are part of each CDR3. Each record gives: V gene, clone size, J gene, D gene, CDR3 length, CDR3 protein, CDR3 DNA. A D gene is named only where the DNA matches it firmly. Clone sizes are given selectively: once, few, many, or a class where the clone is expanded.

>TRBV5-1|NA|TRBJ2-1|NA|15
CASSPSGQRANEQFF
TGCGCCAGCAGTCCTTCGGGACAGCGGGCCAATGAGCAGTTCTTC
>TRBV27|NA|TRBJ2-5|NA|14
CASSVGGLFHEQYF
TGTGCCAGCAGTGTAGGCGGACTATTCCATGAGCAGTACTTC
>TRBV4-3|NA|TRBJ1-5|NA|14
CASSQDKVNQPQHF
TGCGCCAGCAGCCAAGATAAAGTGAATCAGCCCCAGCATTTT
>TRBV29-1|NA|TRBJ2-5|NA|12
CGGREWTETQYF
TGCGGGGGGCGGGAGTGGACGGAGACCCAGTACTTC
>TRBV29-1|few|TRBJ2-4|NA|14
CSVVFPGQLLLQYF
TGCAGCGTTGTCTTCCCCGGACAGCTACTACTTCAGTACTTC
>TRBV12-3/TRBV12-4|NA|TRBJ2-7|TRBD2|14
CASRLTSGSYEQYF
TGTGCCAGCAGACTGACTAGCGGGTCCTACGAGCAGTACTTC
>TRBV6-5|NA|TRBJ2-1|NA|13
CASSSLGPNEQFF
TGTGCCAGCAGTTCCCTCGGTCCCAATGAGCAGTTCTTC
>TRBV12-5|NA|TRBJ2-5|NA|15
CASGSAHRAGETQYF
TGTGCTAGTGGTTCCGCCCACAGGGCCGGAGAGACCCAGTACTTC
>TRBV27|NA|TRBJ1-1|TRBD1|16
CASSSGQGAVDTEAFF
TGTGCCAGCAGTTCCGGACAGGGGGCAGTGGACACTGAAGCTTTCTTT
>TRBV30|few|TRBJ1-1|TRBD1|16
CAWSGIARDRDTEAFF
TGTGCCTGGAGCGGTATAGCCCGTGACAGGGACACTGAAGCTTTCTTT
>TRBV28|few|TRBJ2-7|TRBD2|15
CASSSLAGASYEQYF
TGTGCCAGCAGTTCTCTAGCGGGAGCCTCCTACGAGCAGTACTTC
>TRBV12-3/TRBV12-4|few|TRBJ1-2|NA|13
CASRPTKGYGYTF
TGTGCCAGCAGACCCACGAAGGGCTATGGCTACACCTTC
>TRBV27|few|TRBJ2-3|TRBD2|16
CASSLLSGGITDTQYF
TGTGCCAGCAGTTTATTAAGCGGGGGTATCACAGATACGCAGTATTTT
>TRBV5-1|NA|TRBJ1-6|NA|16
CASSLGSERRNSPLHF
TGCGCCAGCAGCTTGGGCTCGGAAAGACGGAATTCACCCCTCCACTTT
>TRBV20-1|few|TRBJ1-2|NA|13
CSVRGEAGYGYTF
TGCAGTGTTCGAGGGGAGGCAGGCTATGGCTACACCTTC
>TRBV14|NA|TRBJ1-1|NA|14
CASSPHRLDTAAFF
TGTGCCAGCAGCCCGCACCGTTTAGACACTGCAGCTTTCTTT
>TRBV2|few|TRBJ1-6|NA|15
CATTGGSSYNSPLHF
TGTGCCACTACGGGCGGTAGCTCCTATAATTCACCCCTCCACTTT
>TRBV12-3/TRBV12-4|NA|TRBJ2-1|TRBD1|15
CASSSRTGFYNEQFF
TGTGCCAGCAGTTCCAGGACAGGGTTCTACAATGAGCAGTTCTTC
>TRBV29-1|NA|TRBJ1-2|NA|16
CSVDHRGRGANYGYTF
TGCAGCGTTGACCACCGGGGTCGAGGGGCTAACTATGGCTACACCTTC
>TRBV20-1|NA|TRBJ2-3|NA|12
CSARDGQDTQYF
TGCAGTGCTAGAGATGGGCAGGATACGCAGTATTTT
>TRBV9|NA|TRBJ2-1|NA|17
CASSVDLRLGRANEQFF
TGTGCCAGCAGCGTAGATTTACGCTTGGGCAGGGCAAATGAGCAGTTCTTC
>TRBV3-1|NA|TRBJ2-7|TRBD2|16
CASSQDGLAGVYGQYF
TGTGCCAGCAGCCAAGACGGTCTAGCGGGGGTGTACGGGCAGTACTTC